The text below deals with one TCR beta chain. Its antigen remains unknown. The CDR3 contains 15 residues. V dropped 6 bases and J dropped 5; count of bases not matched to a gene: 4. The data originate from a study of identical twins. TCRdb re-derived calls from the 5' RACE reads in MiXCR, one entry per CDR3 protein. The table shows hundreds of thousands of distinct CDR3 sequences, with roughly 6% occurring only once. Overall study results and limits: Beta out-of-frame twin sharing showed a weaker excess. Alpha sequences out of frame and shared by twins had excess low generation probability. Instead of following the same donors, the conclusions were based on cross-sectional statistical analysis.

Material for sequencing was naive T cells sorted from blood. This receptor was obtained from a man younger than 35 in good health. V is TRBV12-3 or TRBV12-4 and J is TRBJ2-3; TRBD2 aligns across 14 bases. The CDR3 is CASRRLAGGRDTQYF. CDR3 nucleotides: TGTGCCAGCAGGCGACTAGCGGGAGGGAGAGATACGCAGTATTTT.